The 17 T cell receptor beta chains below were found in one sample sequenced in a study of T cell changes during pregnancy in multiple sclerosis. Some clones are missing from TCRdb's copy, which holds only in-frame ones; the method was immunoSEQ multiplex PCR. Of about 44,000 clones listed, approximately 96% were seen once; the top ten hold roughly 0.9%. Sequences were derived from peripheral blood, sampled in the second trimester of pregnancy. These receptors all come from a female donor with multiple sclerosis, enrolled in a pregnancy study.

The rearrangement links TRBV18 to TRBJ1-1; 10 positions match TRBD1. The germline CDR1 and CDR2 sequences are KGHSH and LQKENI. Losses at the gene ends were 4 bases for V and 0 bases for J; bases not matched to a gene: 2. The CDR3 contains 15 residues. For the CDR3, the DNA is TGTGCCAGCTCACGGGACAGGGGCATGAACACTGAAGCTTTCTTT. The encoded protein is CASSRDRGMNTEAFF.

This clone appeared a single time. DNA of the CDR3: TGTGCCAGCAGCTTAGAGAAAGGCGCAGGCCGGCCCCAGCATTTT. Residues: CASSLEKGAGRPQHF. This chain uses TRBV7-2 with TRBJ1-5; D is unclear. CDR3 size: 15 residues. Between the trimmed V and J ends, which lost 1 base and 9 bases, there was a span of 16 bases. Germline CDR1 reads SGHTA; CDR2 reads FQGNSA.

The CDR3 nucleotides read TGTGCCAGCAGCTCCGGCCAGGGGGCTGGAGGCGGAAACACTGAAGCTTTCTTT. Amino acids: CASSSGQGAGGGNTEAFF. V gene TRBV7-2 combines with J gene TRBJ1-1; 8 bases agree with TRBD1. The germline gives CDR1 SGHTA, CDR2 FQGNSA. The CDR3 covers 18 residues. Trimming at V came to 4 bases and at J to 2 bases, leaving 15 bases not matched to a gene. Combining the CDR3 with reference TRBV7-2 and TRBJ1-1 gives the whole variable domain GAGVSQSPSNKVTEKGKDVELRCDPISGHTALYWYRQSLGQGLEFLIYFQGNSAPDKSGLPSDRFSAERTGGSVSTLTIQRTQQEDSAVYLCASSSGQGAGGGNTEAFFGQGTRLTVV.

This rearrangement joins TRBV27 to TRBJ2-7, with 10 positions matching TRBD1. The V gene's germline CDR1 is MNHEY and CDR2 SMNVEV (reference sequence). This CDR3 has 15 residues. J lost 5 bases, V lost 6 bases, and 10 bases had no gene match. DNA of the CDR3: TGTGCCAGCAGAATCGACAGGGGGCGCGTAAACGAGCAGTACTTC. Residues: CASRIDRGRVNEQYF.

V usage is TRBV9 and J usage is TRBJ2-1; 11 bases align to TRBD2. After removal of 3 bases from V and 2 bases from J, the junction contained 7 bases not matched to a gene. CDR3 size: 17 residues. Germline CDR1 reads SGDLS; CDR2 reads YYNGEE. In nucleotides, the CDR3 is TGTGCCAGCAGCGGTAGCGGGGGGGCCGTCGCCTACAATGAGCAGTTCTTC. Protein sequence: CASSGSGGAVAYNEQFF.

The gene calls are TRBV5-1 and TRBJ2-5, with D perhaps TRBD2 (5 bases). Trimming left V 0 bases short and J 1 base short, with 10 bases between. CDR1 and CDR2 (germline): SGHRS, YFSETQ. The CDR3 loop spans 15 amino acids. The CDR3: CASSLVVGVQETQYF. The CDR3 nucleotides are TGCGCCAGCAGCTTGGTTGTGGGAGTCCAAGAGACCCAGTACTTC.

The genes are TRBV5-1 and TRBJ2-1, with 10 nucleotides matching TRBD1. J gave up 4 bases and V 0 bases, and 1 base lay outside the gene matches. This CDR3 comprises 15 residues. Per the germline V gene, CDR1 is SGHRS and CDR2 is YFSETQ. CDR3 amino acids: CASSLEGQGYNEQFF. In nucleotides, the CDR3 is TGCGCCAGCAGCTTGGAGGGACAGGGGTACAATGAGCAGTTCTTC.

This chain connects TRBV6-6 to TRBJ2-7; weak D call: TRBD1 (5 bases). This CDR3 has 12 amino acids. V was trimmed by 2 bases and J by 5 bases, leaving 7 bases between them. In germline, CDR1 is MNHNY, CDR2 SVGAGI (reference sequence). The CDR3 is CASSYIGDEQYF. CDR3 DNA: TGTGCCAGCAGTTACATAGGGGACGAGCAGTACTTC.

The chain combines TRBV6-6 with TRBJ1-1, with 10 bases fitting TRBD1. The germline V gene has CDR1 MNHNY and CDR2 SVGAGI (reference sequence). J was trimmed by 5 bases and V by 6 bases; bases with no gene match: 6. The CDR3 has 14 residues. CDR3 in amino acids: CASREDRGQTEAFF. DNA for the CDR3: TGTGCCAGCAGGGAAGACAGGGGGCAGACTGAAGCTTTCTTT.

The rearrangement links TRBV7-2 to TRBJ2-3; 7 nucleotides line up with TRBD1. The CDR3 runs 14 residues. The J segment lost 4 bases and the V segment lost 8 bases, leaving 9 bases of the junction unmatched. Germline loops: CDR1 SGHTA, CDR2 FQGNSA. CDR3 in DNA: TGTGCCAGCCGCCTCAGGGGGACGGCAGATACGCAGTATTTT. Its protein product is CASRLRGTADTQYF.

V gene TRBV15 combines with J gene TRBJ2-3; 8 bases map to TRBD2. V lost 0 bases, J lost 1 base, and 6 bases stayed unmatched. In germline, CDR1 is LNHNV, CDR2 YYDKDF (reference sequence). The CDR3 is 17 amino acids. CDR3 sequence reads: CATSREAGAGGTDTQYF. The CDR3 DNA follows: TGTGCCACCAGCAGAGAGGCGGGAGCGGGGGGCACAGATACGCAGTATTTT.

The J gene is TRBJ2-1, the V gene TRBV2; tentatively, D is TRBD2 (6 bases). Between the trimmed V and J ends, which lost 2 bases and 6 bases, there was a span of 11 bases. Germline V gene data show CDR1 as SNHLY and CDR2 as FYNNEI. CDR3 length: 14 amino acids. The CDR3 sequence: CASSELRTINEQFF. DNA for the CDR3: TGTGCCAGCAGTGAATTGCGGACTATCAATGAGCAGTTCTTC.

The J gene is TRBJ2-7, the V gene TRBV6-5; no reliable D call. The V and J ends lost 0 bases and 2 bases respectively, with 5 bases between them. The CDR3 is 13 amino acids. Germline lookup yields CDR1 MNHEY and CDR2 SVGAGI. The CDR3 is CASSYSRTYEQYF. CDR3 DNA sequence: TGTGCCAGCAGTTACTCGCGGACCTACGAGCAGTACTTC.

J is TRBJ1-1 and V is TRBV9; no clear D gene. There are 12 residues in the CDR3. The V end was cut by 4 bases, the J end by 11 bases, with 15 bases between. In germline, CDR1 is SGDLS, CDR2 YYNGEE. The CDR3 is CASSPMTGRAFF. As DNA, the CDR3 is TGTGCCAGCAGCCCCATGACGGGGAGGGCTTTCTTT.

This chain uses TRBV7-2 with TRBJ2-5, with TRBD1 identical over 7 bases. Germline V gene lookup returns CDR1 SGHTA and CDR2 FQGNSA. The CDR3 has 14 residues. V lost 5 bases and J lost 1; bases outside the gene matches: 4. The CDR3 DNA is TGTGCCAGCAGCCCACAGGGGAGCCAAGAGACCCAGTACTTC. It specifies CASSPQGSQETQYF.

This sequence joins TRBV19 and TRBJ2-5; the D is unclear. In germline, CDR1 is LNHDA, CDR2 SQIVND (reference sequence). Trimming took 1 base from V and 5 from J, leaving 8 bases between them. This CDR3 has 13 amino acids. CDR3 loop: CASSIGQRETQYF. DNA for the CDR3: TGTGCCAGTAGTATAGGGCAGAGGGAGACCCAGTACTTC.

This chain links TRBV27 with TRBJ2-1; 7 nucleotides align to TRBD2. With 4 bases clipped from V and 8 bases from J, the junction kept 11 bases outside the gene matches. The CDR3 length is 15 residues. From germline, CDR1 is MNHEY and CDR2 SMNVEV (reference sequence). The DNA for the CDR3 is TGTGCCAGCAGTTCTCCCCCGGGGGGTTCAGATGAGCAGTTCTTC. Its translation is CASSSPPGGSDEQFF.